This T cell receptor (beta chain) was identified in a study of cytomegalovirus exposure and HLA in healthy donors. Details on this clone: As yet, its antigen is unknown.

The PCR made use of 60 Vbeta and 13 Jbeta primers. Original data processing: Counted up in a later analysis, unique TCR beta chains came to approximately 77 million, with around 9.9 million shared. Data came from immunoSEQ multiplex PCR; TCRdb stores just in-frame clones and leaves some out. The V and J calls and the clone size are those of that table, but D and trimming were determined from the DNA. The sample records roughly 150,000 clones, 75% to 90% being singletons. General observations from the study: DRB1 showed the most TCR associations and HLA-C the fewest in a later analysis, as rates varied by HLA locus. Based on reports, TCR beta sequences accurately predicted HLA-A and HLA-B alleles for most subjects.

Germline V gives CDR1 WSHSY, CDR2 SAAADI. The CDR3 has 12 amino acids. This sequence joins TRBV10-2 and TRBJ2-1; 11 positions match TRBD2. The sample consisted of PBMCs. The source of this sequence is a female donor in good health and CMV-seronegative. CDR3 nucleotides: TGCGCGACTAGCGGGGTCTACAATGAGCAGTTCTTC. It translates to CATSGVYNEQFF.